What follows are 8 T cell receptor beta chains derived from one specimen sequenced in a study of T-cell memory formation after mild COVID-19 (dated by TCRdb to the early 2020s). The library was generated by 5' RACE. Data came from an Illumina NovaSeq 6000. TCRdb cleaned the public reads at Q25 with fastp, built clones with MiXCR and kept in-frame beta chains. Duplicate CDR3 protein sequences are folded into a single record with the most common DNA and genes. In this sample the table shows some 200,000 distinct CDR3 sequences, just over 9.5% of which occur a single time. Around 3.3% of the sample rests with the top ten. The material sequenced was PBMCs or a T cell subset sorted from them (not recorded which). These receptors originate from a man aged 18 to 29 who had mild COVID-19 (a few samples of this study predate the infection). The sample titles of this study are shuffled in the database, so cell type and time point are left out; the donor was told from shared clones.

The rearrangement joins TRBV18 to TRBJ2-5, with D unclear. CDR1 KGHSH and CDR2 LQKENI come from the germline V gene. This CDR3 is 13 amino acids long. Trimming removed 2 bases from V and 4 bases from J, with 8 bases in between. The chain's CDR3 is CASSPMVGETQYF. As DNA, the CDR3 is TGTGCCAGCTCACCAATGGTAGGAGAGACCCAGTACTTC.

This clonotype was recorded at least ten times. The J gene is TRBJ2-3, the V gene TRBV4-3, with 12 bases lining up with TRBD2. CDR3 length: 15 amino acids. Germline values: CDR1 LGHNA, CDR2 YSLEER. V was clipped by 4 bases and J by 7 bases; unmatched bases: 6. CDR3 residues: CASSPLAGGAYTQYF. DNA for the CDR3: TGCGCCAGCAGCCCTCTAGCGGGGGGGGCCTATACGCAGTATTTT.

The chain joins TRBV12-3 or TRBV12-4 to TRBJ1-4; tentatively, D is TRBD1 (5 bases). V was trimmed by 1 base and J by 5 bases, leaving 11 bases between them. This CDR3 comprises 15 residues. The CDR3 region is CASSLVNGGNEKLFF. The CDR3 nucleotides read TGTGCCAGCAGTTTAGTCAACGGGGGAAATGAAAAACTGTTTTTT.

This chain joins TRBV5-1 and TRBJ2-1, with 11 nucleotides matching TRBD2. Trimming cost V 6 bases and J 1 base; bases outside gene matches: 3. Germline loops: CDR1 SGHRS, CDR2 YFSETQ. The CDR3 has 15 residues. This chain's CDR3 is CASIGTSGSYNEQFF. The CDR3 nucleotides read TGCGCCAGCATCGGGACTAGCGGATCCTACAATGAGCAGTTCTTC.

The chain is built from TRBV7-6 and TRBJ2-2, with TRBD2 matching over 9 bases. CDR1 is SGHVS, CDR2 FNYEAQ, per germline. With 1 base clipped from V and 6 bases from J, the junction kept 6 bases outside the gene matches. The CDR3 spans 16 residues. The chain's CDR3 is CASSLDLAGRSGELFF. The CDR3 nucleotides are TGTGCCAGCAGCTTAGATCTAGCGGGGAGATCCGGGGAGCTGTTTTTT.

This chain connects TRBV6-5 to TRBJ2-2; a possible D gene is TRBD1 (6 bases). Trimming removed 10 bases from V and 4 bases from J, with 13 bases in between. Germline CDR1 is MNHEY and CDR2 is SVGAGI. CDR3 length: 13 residues. In DNA, the CDR3 is TGTGCCACCGCGGACAGCGTCACCGGGGAGCTGTTTTTT. Amino acids: CATADSVTGELFF.

This clonotype appeared many times. This sequence joins TRBV7-2 and TRBJ2-1; 12 bases agree with TRBD2. There are 15 residues in the CDR3. In germline, CDR1 is SGHTA, CDR2 FQGNSA. With 4 bases clipped from V and 2 bases from J, the junction kept 0 bases outside the gene matches. CDR3 sequence reads: CASSSSGGAYNEQFF. DNA for the CDR3: TGTGCCAGCAGCTCTAGCGGGGGGGCCTACAATGAGCAGTTCTTC. Complete variable domain (other parts from reference TRBV7-2 and TRBJ2-1): GAGVSQSPSNKVTEKGKDVELRCDPISGHTALYWYRQSLGQGLEFLIYFQGNSAPDKSGLPSDRFSAERTGGSVSTLTIQRTQQEDSAVYLCASSSSGGAYNEQFFGPGTRLTVL.

V is TRBV12-3 or TRBV12-4 and J is TRBJ1-3; no clear D gene. CDR3 length equals 15 residues. Trimming pared 4 bases from V and 3 bases from J, leaving 13 bases between. The CDR3 sequence is CASSSPEGNGNTIYF. CDR3 DNA: TGTGCCAGCAGTTCGCCAGAGGGTAATGGAAACACCATATATTTT.